Below, 10 T cell receptor beta chains from the same sample are listed, as sequenced in a study of T cell changes during pregnancy in multiple sclerosis. Generated by immunoSEQ multiplex PCR, the TCRdb table keeps only in-frame clones and is missing some. The sample includes fewer than 70,000 clones, roughly 94% of them seen just once. The material was CD8+ T cells from peripheral blood mononuclear cells, obtained in the third trimester of pregnancy. The origin of the receptors is a female donor with multiple sclerosis, enrolled in a pregnancy study.

This chain uses TRBV7-9 with TRBJ2-7; TRBD1 aligns across 11 bases. CDR1 SEHNR and CDR2 FQNEAQ come from the germline V gene (reference sequence). The CDR3 runs to 16 residues. V shed 5 bases and J 3 bases; nucleotides not matched to a gene: 9. The DNA for the CDR3 is TGTGCCAGCAGCCTAATCGGACAGGGGGCGTTCTACGAGCAGTACTTC. It yields the protein CASSLIGQGAFYEQYF.

CDR3 sequence: CASSQAAGRAPRELFF. The CDR3 nucleotides read TGTGCCAGCAGCCAAGCGGCGGGAAGGGCTCCCCGGGAGCTGTTTTTT. The chain recombines TRBV4-2 with TRBJ2-2; possible D gene TRBD2, 6 bases. Germline V lookup: CDR1 LGHNA, CDR2 YNFKEQ. The CDR3 has 16 amino acids. The germline V and J ends were trimmed by 1 base and 9 bases, with 18 bases remaining between them.

The chain couples TRBV28 to TRBJ2-3; the match to TRBD1 covers 8 bases. J lost 1 base, V lost 2 bases, and 8 bases had no gene match. CDR1 and CDR2 from the germline V gene are MDHEN and SYDVKM. The CDR3 runs to 17 residues. The CDR3 loop reads CASSLPLTGARTDTQYF. CDR3 bases: TGTGCCAGCAGTTTACCATTGACAGGGGCCCGCACAGATACGCAGTATTTT.

The rearrangement uses TRBV27 and TRBJ2-1; 7 bases align to TRBD2. CDR3 length: 14 residues. V shed 3 bases, J shed 5 bases, and the junction held 4 bases outside the gene matches. CDR1 and CDR2 (germline): MNHEY, SMNVEV (reference sequence). The chain's CDR3 is CASSLRRENNEQFF. CDR3 DNA: TGTGCCAGCAGTTTGAGGCGGGAGAACAATGAGCAGTTCTTC.

V gene TRBV5-4 combines with J gene TRBJ2-3; TRBD2 is a possible D gene (6 bases). The germline gives CDR1 SGHNT, CDR2 YYREEE (reference sequence). Trimming stripped 0 bases from V and 3 bases from J, with 8 bases between. The CDR3 runs to 14 residues. The CDR3 nucleotides read TGTGCCAGCAGCTTGGAGGACTATACAGATACGCAGTATTTT. Residues: CASSLEDYTDTQYF.

The J gene is TRBJ2-7, the V gene TRBV28; D is possibly TRBD2 (5 bases). In germline, CDR1 is MDHEN, CDR2 SYDVKM. Trimming left V 5 bases short and J 2 bases short, with 16 bases between. CDR3 size: 15 residues. The CDR3 region is CASSVQPDGAYEQYF. DNA for the CDR3: TGTGCCAGCAGTGTTCAGCCCGACGGGGCCTACGAGCAGTACTTC.

This rearrangement joins TRBV14 to TRBJ1-2, with a tentative D call TRBD1 (5 bases). The CDR3 spans 15 residues. V was cut by 4 bases and J by 6 bases, with 18 bases left in between. CDR1 is SGHDN, CDR2 FVKESK, per germline. The CDR3 is CASSPSHRGTHGYTF. Written as DNA, the CDR3 is TGTGCCAGCAGCCCCTCACATCGGGGGACGCATGGCTACACCTTC.

The chain recombines TRBV7-6 with TRBJ2-1; 12 bases are shared with TRBD2. CDR3 length: 16 residues. The V segment lost 5 bases and the J segment 3 bases; nucleotides outside the gene matches: 5. Germline CDR1 is SGHVS and CDR2 is FNYEAQ. CDR3 region: CASSPGLAGLYNEQFF. The CDR3 DNA sequence: TGTGCCAGCAGCCCCGGACTAGCGGGACTCTACAATGAGCAGTTCTTC.

The chain carries TRBV19 and TRBJ2-1; D remains unclear. CDR3 size: 13 residues. Trimming left V 1 base short and J 9 bases short, with 10 bases between. The V gene's germline CDR1 is LNHDA and CDR2 SQIVND (reference sequence). CDR3 in DNA: TGTGCCAGTAGTATAGTAGGAAGGAGTGAGCAGTTCTTC. Encoded protein: CASSIVGRSEQFF.

The chain has TRBV19 and TRBJ2-1, with a weak D call TRBD2 (5 bases). V was cut by 9 bases and J by 0 bases, with 12 bases left in between. In germline, CDR1 is LNHDA, CDR2 SQIVND (reference sequence). The CDR3 consists of 14 residues. The CDR3 protein is CASNGVSSYNEQFF. The CDR3 DNA is TGTGCCAGCAACGGGGTGAGCTCCTACAATGAGCAGTTCTTC. Using reference TRBV19 and TRBJ2-1 for the parts outside the CDR3, the full variable domain is DGGITQSPKYLFRKEGQNVTLSCEQNLNHDAMYWYRQDPGQGLRLIYYSQIVNDFQKGDIAEGYSVSREKKESFPLTVTSAQKNPTAFYLCASNGVSSYNEQFFGPGTRLTVL.